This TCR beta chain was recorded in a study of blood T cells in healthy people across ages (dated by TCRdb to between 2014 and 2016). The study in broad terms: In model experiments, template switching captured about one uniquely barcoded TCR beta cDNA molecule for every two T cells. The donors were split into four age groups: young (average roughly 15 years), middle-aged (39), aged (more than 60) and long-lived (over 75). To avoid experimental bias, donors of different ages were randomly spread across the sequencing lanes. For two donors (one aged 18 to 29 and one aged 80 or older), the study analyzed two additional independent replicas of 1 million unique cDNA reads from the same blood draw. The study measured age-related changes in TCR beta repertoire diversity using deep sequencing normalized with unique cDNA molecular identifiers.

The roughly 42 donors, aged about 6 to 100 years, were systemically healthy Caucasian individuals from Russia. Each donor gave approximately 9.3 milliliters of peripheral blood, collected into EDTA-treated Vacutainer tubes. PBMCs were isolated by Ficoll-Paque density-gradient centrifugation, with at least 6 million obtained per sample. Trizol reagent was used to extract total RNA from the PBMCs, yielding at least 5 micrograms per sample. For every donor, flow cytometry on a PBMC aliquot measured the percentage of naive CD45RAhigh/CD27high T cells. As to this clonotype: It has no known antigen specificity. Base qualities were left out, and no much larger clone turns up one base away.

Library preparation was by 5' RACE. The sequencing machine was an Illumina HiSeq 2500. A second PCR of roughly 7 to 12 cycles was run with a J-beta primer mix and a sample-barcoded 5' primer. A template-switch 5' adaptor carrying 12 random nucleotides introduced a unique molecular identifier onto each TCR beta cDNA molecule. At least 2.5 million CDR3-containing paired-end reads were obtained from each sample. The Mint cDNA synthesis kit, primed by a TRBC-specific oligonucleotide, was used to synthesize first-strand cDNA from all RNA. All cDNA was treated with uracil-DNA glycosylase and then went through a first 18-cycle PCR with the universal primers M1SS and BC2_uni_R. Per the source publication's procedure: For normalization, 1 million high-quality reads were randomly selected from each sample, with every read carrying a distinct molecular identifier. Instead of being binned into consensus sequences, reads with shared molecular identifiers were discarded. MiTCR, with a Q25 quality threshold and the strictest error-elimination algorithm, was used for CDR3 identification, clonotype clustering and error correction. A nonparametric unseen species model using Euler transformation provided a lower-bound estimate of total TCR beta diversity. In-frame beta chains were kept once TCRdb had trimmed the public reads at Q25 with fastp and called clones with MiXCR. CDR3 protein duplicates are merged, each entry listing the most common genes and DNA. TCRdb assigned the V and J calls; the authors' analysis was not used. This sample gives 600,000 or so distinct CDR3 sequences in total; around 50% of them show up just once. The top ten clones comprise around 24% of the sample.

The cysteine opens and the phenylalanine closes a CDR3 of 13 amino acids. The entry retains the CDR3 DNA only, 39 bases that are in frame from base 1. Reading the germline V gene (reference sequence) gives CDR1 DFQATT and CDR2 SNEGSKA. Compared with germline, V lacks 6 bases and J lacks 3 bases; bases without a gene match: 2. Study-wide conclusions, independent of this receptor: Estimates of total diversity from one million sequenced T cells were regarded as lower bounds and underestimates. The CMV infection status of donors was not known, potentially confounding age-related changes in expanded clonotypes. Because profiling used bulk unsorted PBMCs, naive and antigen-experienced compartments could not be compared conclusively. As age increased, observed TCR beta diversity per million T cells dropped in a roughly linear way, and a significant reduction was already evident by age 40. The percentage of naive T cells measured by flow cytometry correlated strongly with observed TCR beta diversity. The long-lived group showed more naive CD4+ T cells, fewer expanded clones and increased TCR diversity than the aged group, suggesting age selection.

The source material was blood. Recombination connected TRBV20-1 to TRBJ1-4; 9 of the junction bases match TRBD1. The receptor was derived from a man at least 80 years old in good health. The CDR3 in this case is CSAWTGANEKLFF. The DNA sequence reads TGCAGTGCGTGGACAGGGGCTAATGAAAAACTGTTTTTT.